Below, 16 T cell receptor beta chains from the same sample are listed, as sequenced in a study of T cells in Graves' hyperthyroidism and ophthalmopathy. From RNA transcripts, TCR beta CDR3 regions were amplified. The HTBI primer set was used in a first-round RT-PCR of the TCR CDR3. TCRdb processed the multiplex PCR reads anew with MiXCR; each CDR3 protein has one entry. The data contain about 480,000 distinct CDR3 sequences, approximately 15% of them singletons. The sequenced material came from blood. These receptor sequences come from a woman between 18 and 29 years old with Graves' hyperthyroidism.

The V gene is TRBV7-6, the J gene TRBJ1-4, with a weak D call TRBD1 (5 bases). This CDR3 has 15 residues. The germline V gene encodes CDR1 SGHVS and CDR2 FNYEAQ. V gave up 6 bases and J gave up 10 bases, with 21 bases separating them. The CDR3 DNA sequence: TGTGCCAGCAGGGCTACCGGGACCACCGCAGGAAAACTGTTTTTT. This sequence encodes CASRATGTTAGKLFF.

The rearrangement joins TRBV2 to TRBJ2-7; D unresolved. Germline values: CDR1 SNHLY, CDR2 FYNNEI. V lost 5 bases to trimming and J lost 2 bases, with 22 bases between them. The CDR3 runs to 17 residues. The CDR3 coding sequence is TGTGCCAGCAGTTATAACGGTAGGGCCGTCCGAACCTACGAGCAGTACTTC. Amino acid sequence: CASSYNGRAVRTYEQYF.

This CDR3 reads CASRLTDSTDTQYF. DNA of the CDR3: TGTGCCAGTAGGTTGACAGATAGCACAGATACGCAGTATTTT. The chain combines TRBV19 with TRBJ2-3; a possible D gene is TRBD1 (5 bases). Germline CDR1 and CDR2: LNHDA and SQIVND (reference sequence). The CDR3 is 14 amino acids. Trimming shortened V by 6 bases and J by 0 bases, and 10 bases separated the two germline ends. Looking up the rest from reference TRBV19 and TRBJ2-3 gives the full variable domain: DGGITQSPKYLFRKEGQNVTLSCEQNLNHDAMYWYRQDPGQGLRLIYYSQIVNDFQKGDIAEGYSVSREKKESFPLTVTSAQKNPTAFYLCASRLTDSTDTQYFGPGTRLTVL.

This chain connects TRBV12-3 or TRBV12-4 to TRBJ2-2, with D perhaps TRBD2 (6 bases). The CDR3 has 13 amino acids. Trimming removed 5 bases from V and 7 bases from J, with 11 bases in between. CDR3 loop: CASSLRGIGELFF. The CDR3 DNA follows: TGTGCCAGCAGTCTACGCGGGATCGGGGAGCTGTTTTTT.

This clonotype has just one count. This chain connects TRBV9 to TRBJ2-1, with 12 bases aligning to TRBD2. Germline trimming cut 2 bases from V and 7 bases from J; bases unmatched to any gene: 13. The V gene's germline CDR1 is SGDLS and CDR2 YYNGEE. CDR3 length: 18 residues. This CDR3 reads CASSVRPSFLAGGNEQFF. CDR3 sequence (DNA): TGTGCCAGCAGCGTCCGACCCTCCTTTCTAGCGGGAGGGAATGAGCAGTTCTTC.

The chain has TRBV6-2 or TRBV6-3 and TRBJ2-7; 7 bases line up with TRBD2. This CDR3 spans 18 amino acids. V gave up 0 bases and J gave up 0 bases; unmatched junction bases: 11. In germline, CDR1 is MNHEY, CDR2 SVGEGT. The CDR3 sequence: CASSYSPLGIAGSYEQYF. In nucleotides, the CDR3 is TGTGCCAGCAGTTACTCCCCTCTCGGAATAGCGGGCTCCTACGAGCAGTACTTC.

At least ten counts were recorded for this clonotype. The chain is built from TRBV10-1 and TRBJ2-1; 8 bases are shared with TRBD1. J was trimmed by 4 bases and V by 6 bases; bases with no gene match: 14. Germline CDR1 WNHNN, CDR2 SYGVQD (reference sequence). The CDR3 runs 17 residues. Written as DNA, the CDR3 is TGCGCCAGCAGCCAAGACATGCGGACAGGGAGTTACAATGAGCAGTTCTTC. Its protein is CASSQDMRTGSYNEQFF.

This clonotype appeared many times. V gene TRBV2 combines with J gene TRBJ1-4; D possibly corresponds to TRBD1 (6 bases). V lost 3 bases, J lost 4 bases, and 21 bases lay in between. Germline V gives CDR1 SNHLY, CDR2 FYNNEI. The CDR3 loop spans 18 amino acids. The chain's CDR3 is CASSERILGGARNEKLFF. CDR3 sequence (DNA): TGTGCCAGCAGTGAGCGGATCCTTGGGGGGGCGCGTAATGAAAAACTGTTTTTT.

The J gene is TRBJ1-1, the V gene TRBV12-5; D gene ambiguous. The CDR3 covers 12 residues. The V end was cut by 6 bases, the J end by 6 bases, with 11 bases between. Germline V gene lookup returns CDR1 LGHNT and CDR2 FRNRAP. The CDR3 sequence is CASGLGRAEAFF. In DNA form, the CDR3 reads TGTGCTAGTGGCCTCGGGCGGGCTGAAGCTTTCTTT.

A word on this clonotype: This may arise from a read error, as a much more abundant clone is one base away. The J gene is TRBJ2-1, the V gene TRBV11-2; no firm D call. Germline CDR1 and CDR2: SGHAT and FQNNGV. This CDR3 region has 14 residues. V shed 4 bases and J shed 8 bases, with 15 bases lying between them. The CDR3, as DNA: TGTGCCAGCAGCTCAGTGTCAGTCGGTGATGAGCAGTTCTTC. Translating it yields CASSSVSVGDEQFF.

V is TRBV6-5 and J is TRBJ2-7; a weak D match, TRBD2 (7 bases). V was pared by 3 bases and J by 2 bases, with 11 bases between. The CDR3 contains 14 residues. CDR1 is MNHEY and CDR2 is SVGAGI in the germline V gene. For the CDR3, the DNA is TGTGCCAGCAGTTATGGGGGGGCCCCCTACGAGCAGTACTTC. This sequence encodes CASSYGGAPYEQYF.

The chain couples TRBV19 to TRBJ1-2, with D tentatively TRBD1 (5 bases). CDR1 LNHDA and CDR2 SQIVND come from the germline V gene (reference sequence). Trimming left V 6 bases short and J 0 bases short, with 11 bases between. This CDR3 is built from 14 residues. CDR3 region: CASRTEQANYGYTF. CDR3 DNA sequence: TGTGCCAGTAGAACGGAACAGGCTAACTATGGCTACACCTTC.

This clonotype has at least ten counts. This chain uses TRBV6-1 with TRBJ1-5, with a possible D match to TRBD1 (5 bases). The CDR3 runs 17 residues. Per the germline V gene, CDR1 is MNHNS and CDR2 is SASEGT. V dropped 2 bases and J dropped 6 bases, with 20 bases sitting between them. Here the CDR3 reads CASSEHPRGSSGQPQHF. CDR3 bases: TGTGCCAGCAGTGAACATCCTCGGGGGAGCTCAGGTCAGCCCCAGCATTTT.

This clonotype was detected only a few times. The CDR3 spells CASSETGTVEQFF. The CDR3 DNA follows: TGTGCCAGCAGTGAGACCGGGACGGTGGAGCAGTTCTTC. V and J are TRBV6-1 and TRBJ2-1; the D gene could be TRBD1 or TRBD2 (5 bases each). The CDR3 runs to 13 residues. From germline, CDR1 is MNHNS and CDR2 SASEGT. Trimming left V 3 bases short and J 10 bases short, with 13 bases between.

This clonotype was recorded many times. The V gene is TRBV18, the J gene TRBJ1-5; D gene ambiguous. This CDR3 contains 18 residues. Germline assignment: CDR1 KGHSH and CDR2 LQKENI. V lost 4 bases and J lost 0, with 19 bases in between. The CDR3 coding sequence is TGTGCCAGCTCACGCGGAAGGCTTGCGTCAAATAGCAATCAGCCCCAGCATTTT. Amino acids: CASSRGRLASNSNQPQHF. The full variable domain, rest sourced from reference TRBV18 and TRBJ1-5, is NAGVMQNPRHLVRRRGQEARLRCSPMKGHSHVYWYRQLPEEGLKFMVYLQKENIIDESGMPKERFSAEFPKEGPSILRIQQVVRGDSAAYFCASSRGRLASNSNQPQHFGDGTRLSIL.

The V gene is TRBV5-1, the J gene TRBJ1-3; D gene unclear. CDR1 SGHRS and CDR2 YFSETQ come from the germline V gene. Trimming shortened V by 0 bases and J by 4 bases, and 11 bases separated the two germline ends. CDR3 length: 15 amino acids. The DNA of the CDR3 is TGCGCCAGCAGCTTGGGATCCAGCGCGGGAAACACCATATATTTT. It specifies CASSLGSSAGNTIYF.